The following is a T cell receptor (beta chain) sequence with its context. The repertoire was sequenced with immunoSEQ multiplex PCR; TCRdb's copy has only in-frame clones and lacks some. The table includes around 160,000 clones, over 70% detected once. The data stem from a study of blood T cell repertoires in COVID-19. For the study at large: Samples representing acute and convalescent COVID-19 were sourced from the United States, Italy and Spain.

With V trimmed by 5 bases and J by 6 bases, 5 bases remained unmatched. There are 14 residues in the CDR3. CDR1 is MNHEY, CDR2 SVGAGI, per germline. Cohort allocation depended upon clinical history that participants reported. The TCR sequence derives from a woman aged 55-70 years who had recovered from COVID-19. The chain uses TRBV6-5 and TRBJ1-5; 9 bases are a match to TRBD1. The material sequenced was PBMCs or T cells enriched from blood (not recorded which). The CDR3 protein is CASSTNRGRQPQHF. The CDR3 DNA reads as TGTGCCAGCAGTACAAACAGGGGGCGTCAGCCCCAGCATTTT.